What follows describes a single T cell receptor (beta chain). In this sample, this clonotype turned up many times. Its cognate antigen has yet to be identified. Per-base qualities were not stored, and no clone one base away is much larger. The sample was run on an Illumina HiSeq 2500. Quantitative 5'-RACE with molecular barcodes was the method used to prepare the TCR beta libraries. Per the authors' processing: Disease-linked TCR variants were identified with a new computational method built on a probabilistic model of VDJ rearrangement. The raw public reads went through TCRdb reprocessing: fastp at Q25, MiXCR clone calling, in-frame beta chains kept. Each CDR3 protein appears once, grouped with its most common genes and DNA. The authors' filters were not applied to this entry. The sample has 750,000 to 850,000 distinct CDR3 sequences on record, 10% to 15% of them singletons. The top ten hold 0.45% to 0.6% of the sample.

The CDR3, cysteine through phenylalanine, is 10 amino acids long. The kept DNA is CDR3 alone, 30 bases in frame from the first base. For CDR1 and CDR2, the germline V gene lists SQVTM and ANQGSEA. V was cut back by 6 bases and J by 2 bases, leaving a gap of 2 bases between them. This sample was taken from a study of CD8 T cells in ankylosing spondylitis (dated by TCRdb to 2016 to 2017). In terms of the full investigation: The study profiled T cell receptor beta repertoires in healthy donors and ankylosing spondylitis patients to find disease-linked TCR variants. In total, the full study cohort was made up of 100 to 140 healthy donors and 25 to 30 ankylosing spondylitis patients. Peripheral blood was sampled, and synovial fluid was additionally collected from ankylosing spondylitis patients.

Beyond this particular receptor, the publication reports: In peripheral blood, the disease-linked clones were found at relatively low frequencies and had a CD8+ phenotype. The disease-linked clones were reported as significantly enriched in matched synovial fluid samples from ankylosing spondylitis patients. Blood from ankylosing spondylitis patients appeared to be characterized by a TCR beta motif composed of about eight highly homologous amino acid variants. Some motif variants were previously reported in synovial fluid and blood of reactive arthritis patients, suggesting common disease-initiation mechanisms.

This clonotype was sampled from a male donor with ankylosing spondylitis. The sequenced sample consisted of blood, either unsorted or a sorted T cell fraction (not recorded which). The rearrangement combines TRBV29-1 with TRBJ2-1, with an unclear D gene assignment. Read as DNA, the sequence is TGCAGCGTGGCCTACAATGAGCAGTTCTTC. This encodes CSVAYNEQFF.